The clone carrying this T cell receptor (beta chain) has only a few counts. Its antigen is unidentified. TCRdb recomputed calls from the 5' RACE reads with MiXCR, one row per CDR3 protein. Of about 920,000 distinct CDR3 sequences listed, more than 9% are singletons. The data derive from a study of identical twins. General observations from the study: Out-of-frame alpha sequences common to twins exhibited a surplus of low generation probability.

These same data were also listed under a study on yellow fever vaccine responses in identical twins.

Sample: PBMCs. The clonotype comes from a woman aged 18-29 years in good health.

CDR3 DNA sequence: TGCGCCAGCAGTGAGGGGGCCCAAGAGACCCAGTACTTC. Its protein product is CASSEGAQETQYF. The V and J genes are TRBV10-2 and TRBJ2-5; D is possibly TRBD1 (5 bases). This CDR3 region has 13 residues. Germline CDR1 is WSHSY and CDR2 is SAAADI. V dropped 2 bases and J dropped 1 base, with 5 bases sitting between them.